The 18 T cell receptor beta chains below were found in one sample sequenced in a study of cytomegalovirus exposure and HLA in healthy donors. Profiled with immunoSEQ multiplex PCR; TCRdb holds only in-frame clones, not every one. The table includes about 98,000 clones, around nine tenths detected once. Sequenced input: PBMCs. Receptor source: a woman in her twenties or thirties in good health and CMV-seronegative.

The CDR3 region has the DNA TGTGCCAGCAGCGAGTCAGCGGTTTCCTATGGCTACACCTTC. Its translation: CASSESAVSYGYTF. The gene calls are TRBV6-4 and TRBJ1-2; no reliable D call. V was shortened by 6 bases and J by 4 bases, with 15 bases between the two germline ends. This CDR3 has 14 amino acids. Per the germline V gene, CDR1 is MRHNA and CDR2 is SNTAGT.

This clone was counted a single time. The CDR3, as DNA: TGCGCCAGCAGCCAAGCGACAGGGGGGGAGACCCAGTACTTC. Translating it yields CASSQATGGETQYF. This sequence joins TRBV4-1 and TRBJ2-5; TRBD1 aligns across 9 bases. The CDR3 is made up of 14 amino acids. V was pared by 1 base and J by 5 bases, with 2 bases of the junction left unmatched. CDR1 and CDR2 (germline): MGHRA, YSYEKL.

This clone was counted once. The V and J genes are TRBV7-2 and TRBJ2-7; TRBD2 aligns across 10 bases. The V gene end was trimmed by 0 bases and the J gene end by 2 bases; junction bases not matched to a gene: 4. The CDR3 contains 16 residues. Germline CDR1 reads SGHTA; CDR2 reads FQGNSA. The CDR3, as DNA: TGTGCCAGCAGCTTAGCAGCGGGGGGGCTGGCCTACGAGCAGTACTTC. Protein: CASSLAAGGLAYEQYF.

Regarding this clone: A junction end diverges from the germline sequence, so it may reflect a read error. V is TRBV7-3 and J is TRBJ1-2; D not certain. This CDR3 is 12 amino acids long. The germline V gene has CDR1 SGHTA and CDR2 FQGTGA. This CDR3 is CASSLSLGPLFF. The CDR3 coding sequence is TGTGCCAGCAGCTTAAGTCTTGGGCCGCTTTTCTTC.

The CDR3 nucleotides are TGTGCTAGTGGTAAGGACTTTTACACTGAAGCTTTCTTT. Translating gives CASGKDFYTEAFF. The chain is built from TRBV12-5 and TRBJ1-1, with D hard to call. V lost 5 bases and J lost 3, with 10 bases in between. Looked up from germline, CDR1 is LGHNT and CDR2 is FRNRAP. The CDR3 has 13 amino acids. Together with reference TRBV12-5 and TRBJ1-1, the CDR3 gives the full variable domain: DARVTQTPRHKVTEMGQEVTMRCQPILGHNTVFWYRQTMMQGLELLAYFRNRAPLDDSGMPKDRFSAEMPDATLATLKIQPSEPRDSAVYFCASGKDFYTEAFFGQGTRLTVV.

This chain joins TRBV19 and TRBJ2-5; possibly TRBD1 for D (6 bases). V was pared by 1 base and J by 7 bases, with 22 bases between. CDR3 length: 17 amino acids. Per germline, CDR1 LNHDA and CDR2 SQIVND (reference sequence). The CDR3 region is CASSIARSGGRQGTQYF. Written as DNA, the CDR3 is TGTGCCAGTAGTATAGCAAGAAGTGGGGGCCGGCAGGGGACCCAGTACTTC.

The chain couples TRBV14 to TRBJ1-1; TRBD1 matches 7 bases. The ends lost 4 bases at V and 6 bases at J; junction bases unmatched: 17. Germline assignment: CDR1 SGHDN and CDR2 FVKESK. The CDR3 covers 17 residues. The CDR3 loop reads CASSRTNLTRGKAEAFF. The CDR3 DNA follows: TGTGCCAGCAGCCGCACCAACTTGACCAGGGGGAAAGCTGAAGCTTTCTTT.

As regards this clone: The same CDR3 can be traced to other DNA sequences in this sample. This chain's CDR3 is CASSRGQGEGYTF. The CDR3 DNA sequence: TGCGCCAGCAGCCGCGGACAGGGGGAGGGCTACACCTTC. The genes are TRBV5-1 and TRBJ1-2; 10 bases line up with TRBD1. CDR3 size: 13 residues. CDR1 SGHRS and CDR2 YFSETQ come from the germline V gene. V shed 4 bases and J 8 bases; nucleotides not matched to a gene: 5.

This chain connects TRBV5-5 to TRBJ1-2, with 9 bases aligning to TRBD1. Germline CDR1 is SGHKS and CDR2 is YYEKEE (reference sequence). The V gene end was trimmed by 1 base and the J gene end by 4 bases; junction bases not matched to a gene: 8. There are 16 residues in the CDR3. CDR3 in amino acids: CASSLRDRVLVYGYTF. CDR3 sequence (DNA): TGTGCCAGCAGCTTGAGGGACAGGGTGCTGGTCTATGGCTACACCTTC. Full variable domain (missing parts from reference TRBV5-5 and TRBJ1-2): DAGVTQSPTHLIKTRGQQVTLRCSPISGHKSVSWYQQVLGQGPQFIFQYYEKEERGRGNFPDRFSARQFPNYSSELNVNALLLGDSALYLCASSLRDRVLVYGYTFGSGTRLTVV.

The chain couples TRBV6-5 to TRBJ1-2, with D maybe TRBD1 (6 bases). Germline CDR1 and CDR2: MNHEY and SVGAGI. The CDR3 contains 15 residues. Trimming removed 2 bases from V and 4 bases from J, with 14 bases in between. CDR3 loop: CASSYASGGTYGYTF. Here the CDR3 DNA reads TGTGCCAGCAGTTACGCGTCGGGGGGCACCTATGGCTACACCTTC.

This clone appeared once. The rearrangement uses TRBV29-1 and TRBJ2-1; D may be TRBD2 (6 bases). V lost 6 bases and J 2 bases, leaving 17 bases between the germline ends. This CDR3 spans 15 amino acids. From germline, CDR1 is SQVTM and CDR2 ANQGSEA. CDR3 in amino acids: CSVRPGLTPYNEQFF. The CDR3 DNA is TGCAGCGTACGACCGGGACTCACCCCCTACAATGAGCAGTTCTTC.

The rearrangement joins TRBV9 to TRBJ1-1, with D perhaps TRBD1 (5 bases). The CDR3 contains 15 residues. V was pared by 4 bases and J by 2 bases, with 15 bases between. CDR1 and CDR2 from the germline V gene are SGDLS and YYNGEE. The CDR3 sequence is CASSRRGLGNTEAFF. The CDR3, as DNA: TGTGCCAGCAGCCGGAGGGGACTGGGAAACACTGAAGCTTTCTTT.

The chain recombines TRBV18 with TRBJ1-3, with a tentative D call TRBD1 (6 bases). Germline V CDR1 and CDR2: KGHSH, LQKENI. V was clipped by 1 base and J by 0 bases, with 10 bases between them. The CDR3 spans 16 residues. CDR3 loop: CASSPRRGASGNTIYF. The CDR3 DNA is TGTGCCAGCTCACCACGTCGGGGGGCCTCTGGAAACACCATATATTTT. Full variable domain (outside the CDR3, taken from reference TRBV18 and TRBJ1-3): NAGVMQNPRHLVRRRGQEARLRCSPMKGHSHVYWYRQLPEEGLKFMVYLQKENIIDESGMPKERFSAEFPKEGPSILRIQQVVRGDSAAYFCASSPRRGASGNTIYFGEGSWLTVV.

The V gene is TRBV5-1, the J gene TRBJ2-3; TRBD1 is a possible D gene (7 bases). CDR1 and CDR2 (germline): SGHRS, YFSETQ. The CDR3 sequence is 14 residues long. V was shortened by 5 bases and J by 9 bases, with 19 bases between the two germline ends. CDR3 DNA: TGCGCCAGCAGGGAGGGGGCGCAAGGGGGGACGCAGTATTTT. Translation gives CASREGAQGGTQYF.

The DNA of the CDR3 is TGTGCCAGCAGCCCACCCGGCTGGGCGGGAAGCACAGATACGCAGTATTTT. This sequence encodes CASSPPGWAGSTDTQYF. The V and J genes are TRBV27 and TRBJ2-3, with TRBD2 as a possible D gene (6 bases). Trimming pared 6 bases from V and 0 bases from J, leaving 19 bases between. The CDR3 sequence is 17 residues long. Germline-derived CDR1 and CDR2 are MNHEY and SMNVEV (reference sequence).

J is TRBJ1-1 and V is TRBV4-2; tentative D call: TRBD1 (5 bases). There are 16 residues in the CDR3. Trimming removed 6 bases at V and 0 bases at J, with 17 bases between. The germline CDR1 and CDR2 sequences are LGHNA and YNFKEQ. The DNA for the CDR3 is TGTGCCAGCAGTCGCTGGGCGGAGGGGATGAACACTGAAGCTTTCTTT. It specifies CASSRWAEGMNTEAFF.

V gene TRBV18 combines with J gene TRBJ1-3; possible D gene TRBD1, 6 bases. The CDR3 runs 16 residues. Germline CDR1 is KGHSH and CDR2 is LQKENI. The germline V and J ends were trimmed by 4 bases and 1 base, with 14 bases remaining between them. The CDR3 here is CASSRDTEYSGNTIYF. The CDR3 DNA follows: TGTGCCAGCTCACGGGACACTGAATATTCTGGAAACACCATATATTTT.

The chain is built from TRBV19 and TRBJ1-5; D is perhaps TRBD1 (5 bases). The CDR3 contains 15 residues. Germline CDR1 reads LNHDA; CDR2 reads SQIVND (reference sequence). V lost 1 base, J lost 5 bases, and 12 bases lay in between. CDR3 region: CASSIGQRDYQPQHF. CDR3 bases: TGTGCCAGTAGTATAGGACAGCGCGACTATCAGCCCCAGCATTTT. The whole variable domain, filled in from reference TRBV19 and TRBJ1-5, reads DGGITQSPKYLFRKEGQNVTLSCEQNLNHDAMYWYRQDPGQGLRLIYYSQIVNDFQKGDIAEGYSVSREKKESFPLTVTSAQKNPTAFYLCASSIGQRDYQPQHFGDGTRLSIL.